The clone carrying this T cell receptor (beta chain) was counted at least ten times. What it binds is unknown. These data come from a study of spatial heterogeneity in lung cancer. The study's findings and limits: Ubiquitous expanded tumor TCRs were seen in blood more at resection than at follow-up.

Germline V CDR1 and CDR2: SGHVS, FQNEAQ. There are 16 residues in the CDR3. The V end lost 2 bases, the J end lost 1 base, and 12 bases lay between the germline ends. Time point in this sample: sample taken at primary tumor resection. The donor population consisted of approximately 70 patients with untreated, early-stage non-small cell lung cancer. Whole RNA came from tumor, nontumor lung or frozen PBMC and was sequenced without being sorted. Each TCR cDNA molecule bore a unique molecular identifier. TCRdb independently ran MiXCR on the 5' RACE reads; one entry per CDR3 protein. The sample includes tens of thousands of distinct CDR3 sequences, approximately 14% of them seen just once.

Here the sequenced sample was PBMCs, taken at surgery. The chain has TRBV7-8 and TRBJ2-1; a weak D match, TRBD2 (6 bases). The receptor's source is a male donor with early-stage non-small cell lung cancer. CDR3 protein: CASSLFGGASYNEQFF. The CDR3 DNA sequence: TGTGCCAGCAGCTTATTCGGCGGGGCTTCCTACAATGAGCAGTTCTTC.